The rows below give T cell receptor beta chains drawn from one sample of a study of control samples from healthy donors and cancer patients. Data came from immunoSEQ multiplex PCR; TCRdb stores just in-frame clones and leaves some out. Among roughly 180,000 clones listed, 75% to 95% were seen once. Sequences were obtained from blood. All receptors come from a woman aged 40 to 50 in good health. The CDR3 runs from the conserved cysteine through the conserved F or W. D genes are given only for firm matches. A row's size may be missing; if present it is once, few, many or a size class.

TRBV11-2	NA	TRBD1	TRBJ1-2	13	CASSPGGTGGYTF	TGTGCCAGCAGCCCGGGAGGGACAGGTGGCTACACCTTC
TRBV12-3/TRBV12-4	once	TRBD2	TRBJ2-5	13	CASTGGYQETQYF	TGTGCCAGCACGGGGGGGTACCAAGAGACCCAGTACTTC
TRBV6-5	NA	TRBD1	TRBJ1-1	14	CASSYLGGDSEAFF	TGTGCCAGCAGTTACTTAGGGGGGGACAGCGAAGCTTTCTTT
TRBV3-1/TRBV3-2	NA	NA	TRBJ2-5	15	CASSMTLGGTETQYF	TGTGCCAGCAGCATGACTCTAGGGGGTACAGAGACCCAGTACTTC
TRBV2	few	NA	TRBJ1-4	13	CASRDGSYEKLFF	TGTGCCAGCAGGGACGGTTCGTATGAAAAACTGTTTTTT
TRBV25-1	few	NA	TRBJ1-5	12	CASRDSNQPQHF	TGTGCCAGCAGGGATAGCAATCAGCCCCAGCATTTT
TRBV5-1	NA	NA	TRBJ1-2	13	CASSLAASYGYTF	TGCGCCAGCAGCTTGGCGGCGTCCTATGGCTACACCTTC
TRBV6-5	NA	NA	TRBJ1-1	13	CATYPHTNTEAFF	TGTGCCACCTACCCACACACGAACACTGAAGCTTTCTTT
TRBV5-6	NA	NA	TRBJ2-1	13	CASSYPGGNEQFF	TGTGCCAGCAGCTACCCAGGGGGGAATGAGCAGTTCTTC
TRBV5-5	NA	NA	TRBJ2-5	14	CASSLVWDQETQYF	TGTGCCAGCAGCTTGGTATGGGACCAAGAGACCCAGTACTTC
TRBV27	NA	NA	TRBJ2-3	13	CASSFGGLDTQYF	TGTGCCAGCAGTTTTGGGGGATTAGATACGCAGTATTTT
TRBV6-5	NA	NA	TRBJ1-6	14	CASTNRGNNSPLHF	TGTGCCAGCACCAACCGGGGGAATAATTCACCCCTCCACTTT
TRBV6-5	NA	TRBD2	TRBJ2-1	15	CASRGGTSSYNEQFF	TGTGCCAGCAGGGGAGGGACGAGCTCCTACAATGAGCAGTTCTTC
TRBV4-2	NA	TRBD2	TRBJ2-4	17	CASSQGVSGGAKNIQYF	TGTGCCAGCAGCCAAGGCGTAAGCGGGGGGGCCAAAAACATTCAGTACTTC
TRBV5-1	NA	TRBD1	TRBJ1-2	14	CASSSDTTGNGYTF	TGCGCCAGCAGCTCAGACACGACAGGGAATGGCTACACCTTC
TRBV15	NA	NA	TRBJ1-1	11	CATRENTEAFF	TGTGCCACCCGGGAGAACACTGAAGCTTTCTTT
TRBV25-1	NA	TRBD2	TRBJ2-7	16	CASSESGGTRHYEQYF	TGTGCCAGCAGTGAGAGCGGCGGGACTAGACACTACGAGCAGTACTTC
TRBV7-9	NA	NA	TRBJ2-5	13	CASSPGRAQTQYF	TGTGCCAGCAGCCCGGGCCGGGCGCAGACCCAGTACTTC
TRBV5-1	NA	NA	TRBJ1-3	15	CASSLTVSSGNTIYF	TGCGCCAGCAGCTTGACAGTGTCCTCTGGAAACACCATATATTTT
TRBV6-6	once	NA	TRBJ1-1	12	CASSWDGPEAFF	TGTGCCAGCAGTTGGGACGGTCCTGAAGCTTTCTTT
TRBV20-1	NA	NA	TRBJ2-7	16	CSASDALPGKTYEQYF	TGCAGTGCTAGTGATGCCCTTCCGGGGAAGACTTACGAGCAGTACTTC
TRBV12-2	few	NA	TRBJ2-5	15	CASRLGGLAIETQYF	TGTGCAAGTCGCTTAGGTGGACTAGCGATCGAGACCCAGTACTTC
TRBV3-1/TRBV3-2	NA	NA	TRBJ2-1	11	CASSQANEQFF	TGTGCCAGCAGCCAAGCCAATGAGCAGTTCTTC
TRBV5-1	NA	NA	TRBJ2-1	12	CASSQTGSEQFF	TGCGCCAGCAGCCAAACAGGTAGTGAGCAGTTCTTC
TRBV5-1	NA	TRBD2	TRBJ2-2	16	CASSLVVTSVTGELFF	TGCGCCAGCAGCTTGGTTGTGACTAGCGTTACCGGGGAGCTGTTTTTT
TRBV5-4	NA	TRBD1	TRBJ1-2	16	CASSADPGQGVYGYTF	TGTGCCAGCAGTGCAGACCCGGGACAGGGGGTATATGGCTACACCTTC
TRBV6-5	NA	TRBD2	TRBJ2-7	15	CASSYVGGGRDEQYF	TGTGCCAGCAGTTACGTCGGCGGGGGACGCGACGAGCAGTACTTC
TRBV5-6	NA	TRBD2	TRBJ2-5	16	CASSLLERGTQETQYF	TGTGCCAGCAGCTTGCTGGAGCGGGGGACACAAGAGACCCAGTACTTC
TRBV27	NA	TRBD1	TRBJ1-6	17	CASSLSTGSSYNSPLHF	TGTGCCAGCAGTTTATCGACAGGGAGCTCCTATAATTCACCCCTCCACTTT
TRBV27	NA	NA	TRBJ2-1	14	CASSVTSSYNEQFF	TGTGCCAGCTCCGTTACTAGCTCCTACAATGAGCAGTTCTTC
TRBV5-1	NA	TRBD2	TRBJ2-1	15	CASSPSGGAVDEQFF	TGCGCCAGCAGTCCGAGCGGGGGGGCCGTGGATGAGCAGTTCTTC
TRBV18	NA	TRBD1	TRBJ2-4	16	CASSPIPDRGKNIQYF	TGTGCCAGCTCACCTATCCCTGACAGGGGTAAAAACATTCAGTACTTC
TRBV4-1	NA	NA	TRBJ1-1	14	CASSQEMAGIGAFF	TGCGCCAGCAGCCAAGAAATGGCAGGAATAGGTGCTTTCTTT
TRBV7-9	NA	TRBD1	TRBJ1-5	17	CASSPGQGAHGNQPQHF	TGTGCCAGCAGCCCGGGACAGGGGGCGCACGGCAATCAGCCCCAGCATTTT
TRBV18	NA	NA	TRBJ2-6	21	CASSLTGGAQGYFSGANVLTF	TGTGCCAGCTCACTAACGGGCGGGGCGCAAGGTTATTTCTCTGGGGCCAACGTCCTGACTTTC
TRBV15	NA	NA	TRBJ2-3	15	CATGNRAGASDTQYF	TGTGCCACCGGGAACCGGGCAGGGGCCTCGGATACGCAGTATTTT
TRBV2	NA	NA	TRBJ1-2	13	CASRGDRPYGYTF	TGTGCCAGCAGGGGAGACCGGCCCTATGGCTACACCTTC
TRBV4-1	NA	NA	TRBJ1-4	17	CASSQDLFGMVREKLFF	TGCGCCAGCAGCCAAGATCTGTTCGGAATGGTGCGGGAAAAACTGTTTTTT